The 32 T cell receptor beta chains presented below share a single source sample, sequenced in a study of cytomegalovirus exposure and HLA in healthy donors. The study ran its PCR with 60 Vbeta and 13 Jbeta primers. The data were produced by immunoSEQ multiplex PCR, yet TCRdb's version contains in-frame clones alone and is incomplete. The sample has around 150,000 clones; around three quarters are singletons. The sample consisted of PBMCs. The receptors were gathered from a woman aged 40 to 50 in good health and CMV-seronegative.

The V call is TRBV4-1, the J call TRBJ2-5; no reliable D call. The length of the CDR3 is 16 residues. Trimming shortened V by 2 bases and J by 2 bases, and 15 bases separated the two germline ends. Germline CDR1 MGHRA, CDR2 YSYEKL. The CDR3 spells CASSQPHPRLQETQYF. The CDR3 nucleotides read TGCGCCAGCAGCCAACCTCACCCGCGGCTGCAAGAGACCCAGTACTTC.

V gene TRBV6-5 combines with J gene TRBJ2-3; 8 nucleotides match TRBD1. This CDR3 has 16 amino acids. V trimming: 0 bases; J trimming: 2 bases; junction bases outside the gene matches: 4. Per the germline V gene, CDR1 is MNHEY and CDR2 is SVGAGI. The CDR3 coding sequence is TGTGCCAGCAGTTACTCGTTACAGGGGGACACAGATACGCAGTATTTT. It translates to CASSYSLQGDTDTQYF.

The chain couples TRBV10-2 to TRBJ2-2; TRBD2 matches 14 bases. Germline V lookup: CDR1 WSHSY, CDR2 SAAADI. CDR3 length: 16 amino acids. With V trimmed by 7 bases and J by 1 base, 2 bases remained unmatched. The CDR3 loop reads CASTGLAGENTGELFF. The CDR3, as DNA: TGCGCCAGCACGGGACTAGCGGGGGAGAACACCGGGGAGCTGTTTTTT.

J is TRBJ2-7 and V is TRBV30; 10 bases match TRBD2. The CDR3 runs 16 residues. CDR1 and CDR2 (germline): GTSNPN, SVGIG (reference sequence). The V segment lost 5 bases and the J segment 0 bases; nucleotides outside the gene matches: 10. In nucleotides, the CDR3 is TGTGCCTGGTCCTACGAAGTAGCGGGGGGCTCCTACGAGCAGTACTTC. Translating it yields CAWSYEVAGGSYEQYF.

This rearrangement joins TRBV11-2 to TRBJ2-7; TRBD2 matches 10 bases. The V segment lost 1 base and the J segment 4 bases; nucleotides outside the gene matches: 4. Per germline, CDR1 SGHAT and CDR2 FQNNGV. The CDR3 consists of 15 residues. CDR3: CASSLGASGGYEQYF. Written as DNA, the CDR3 is TGTGCCAGCAGCTTAGGGGCTAGCGGGGGTTACGAGCAGTACTTC.

This clone was seen a handful of times. The chain joins TRBV10-3 to TRBJ1-2; possible D gene TRBD1, 5 bases. The V end was cut by 2 bases, the J end by 4 bases, with 17 bases between. CDR3 size: 16 residues. Per the germline V gene, CDR1 is ENHRY and CDR2 is SYGVKD. In nucleotides, the CDR3 is TGTGCCATCAGTGAGCCCCCTCTAGGGGTGGCCTATGGCTACACCTTC. Protein: CAISEPPLGVAYGYTF.

This clone was counted between two and nine times. The chain has TRBV27 and TRBJ1-2, with D hard to call. Trimming shortened V by 3 bases and J by 8 bases, and 13 bases separated the two germline ends. This CDR3 has 13 residues. Per germline, CDR1 MNHEY and CDR2 SMNVEV (reference sequence). CDR3 sequence (DNA): TGTGCCAGCAGTTTTTCAAGTGTGGGCGGCTACACCTTC. Protein: CASSFSSVGGYTF.

This clone was observed a few times. The CDR3 reads CASSEEAGVGQPQHF. The CDR3 bases are TGTGCCAGCAGTGAAGAGGCGGGGGTGGGTCAGCCCCAGCATTTT. This chain uses TRBV2 with TRBJ1-5; possible D gene TRBD1, 5 bases. This CDR3 is 15 amino acids long. Germline V lookup: CDR1 SNHLY, CDR2 FYNNEI. The ends were cut back, 1 base at V and 6 bases at J, with 13 bases in the middle.

The chain joins TRBV5-1 to TRBJ2-3, with D maybe TRBD1 (5 bases). Looked up from germline, CDR1 is SGHRS and CDR2 is YFSETQ. The CDR3 loop spans 16 amino acids. The V gene lost 0 bases and the J gene lost 0 bases, with 11 bases spanning the gap. The CDR3 here is CASSLEGRASTDTQYF. The DNA for the CDR3 is TGCGCCAGCAGCTTGGAAGGCAGGGCTAGCACAGATACGCAGTATTTT.

This rearrangement joins TRBV11-2 to TRBJ1-1; D gene ambiguous. The germline CDR1 and CDR2 sequences are SGHAT and FQNNGV. Trimming shortened V by 5 bases and J by 6 bases, and 10 bases separated the two germline ends. The CDR3 length is 12 residues. DNA for the CDR3: TGTGCCAGCAGCCCCCTAAGCCCTGAAGCTTTCTTT. Protein: CASSPLSPEAFF.

J is TRBJ1-1 and V is TRBV28; D is ambiguous. From germline, CDR1 is MDHEN and CDR2 SYDVKM. The CDR3 is made up of 13 amino acids. V was pared by 5 bases and J by 4 bases, with 11 bases between. CDR3: CASSPGWITEAFF. The DNA of the CDR3 is TGTGCCAGCAGTCCCGGGTGGATCACTGAAGCTTTCTTT.

This chain joins TRBV30 and TRBJ2-7; the D gene is possibly TRBD2 (6 bases). From germline, CDR1 is GTSNPN and CDR2 SVGIG (reference sequence). V was trimmed by 0 bases and J by 3 bases, leaving 15 bases between them. This CDR3 has 15 residues. The CDR3 nucleotides are TGTGCCTGGAGTGTAAATGGAGTGGGGGGCTACGAGCAGTACTTC. Translation gives CAWSVNGVGGYEQYF.

This clone has only a few counts. This chain connects TRBV18 to TRBJ2-5, with 9 nucleotides matching TRBD1. The J call is in doubt because the DNA end fits TRBJ2-7 better. Germline assignment: CDR1 KGHSH and CDR2 LQKENI. The CDR3 is 15 amino acids. CDR3: CASSFDRGNPYEQYF. The CDR3 DNA reads TGTGCCAGCTCATTTGACAGGGGGAACCCCTACGAGCAGTACTTC.

The chain joins TRBV4-1 to TRBJ2-3; D unresolved. Germline CDR1 MGHRA, CDR2 YSYEKL. This CDR3 has 15 amino acids. Trimming took off 0 bases at V and 1 base at J, with 8 bases between the two ends. DNA for the CDR3: TGCGCCAGCAGCCAAGAATACACCGGCACAGATACGCAGTATTTT. Translated, it gives CASSQEYTGTDTQYF.

The chain employs TRBV19 and TRBJ1-1; D perhaps matches TRBD1 (6 bases). CDR1 is LNHDA, CDR2 SQIVND, per germline (reference sequence). With 6 bases removed from V and 8 bases from J, the gap between germline ends came to 13 bases. CDR3 length: 12 amino acids. The CDR3 loop reads CASSPAGEEAFF. CDR3 sequence (DNA): TGTGCCAGTAGCCCGGCAGGGGAGGAAGCTTTCTTT.

The genes are TRBV9 and TRBJ1-5; D remains unclear. Looked up from germline, CDR1 is SGDLS and CDR2 is YYNGEE. V was clipped by 4 bases and J by 4 bases, with 15 bases between them. The CDR3 covers 15 residues. The CDR3 sequence: CASSPRDSKNQPQHF. The CDR3 DNA follows: TGTGCCAGCAGCCCCCGCGATAGTAAGAATCAGCCCCAGCATTTT. The whole variable domain, remainder taken from reference TRBV9 and TRBJ1-5, is DSGVTQTPKHLITATGQRVTLRCSPRSGDLSVYWYQQSLDQGLQFLIQYYNGEERAKGNILERFSAQQFPDLHSELNLSSLELGDSALYFCASSPRDSKNQPQHFGDGTRLSIL.

This clone has just one count. V usage is TRBV10-3 and J usage is TRBJ1-1; D remains ambiguous. Trimming cost V 3 bases and J 1 base, with 3 bases left between them. Germline-derived CDR1 and CDR2 are ENHRY and SYGVKD. The CDR3 runs to 12 residues. The chain's CDR3 is CAISDWNTEAFF. The CDR3 DNA follows: TGTGCCATCAGTGACTGGAACACTGAAGCTTTCTTT.

In this sample, this clone turned up a few times. The V call is TRBV4-1, the J call TRBJ1-5; D is unresolved. CDR1 is MGHRA and CDR2 is YSYEKL in the germline V gene. V lost 4 bases and J lost 1, with 17 bases in between. The CDR3 extends over 17 amino acids. The CDR3 is CASSPSSARGSNQPQHF. The DNA for the CDR3 is TGCGCCAGCAGCCCGTCCTCTGCCAGAGGCAGCAATCAGCCCCAGCATTTT.

V gene TRBV5-1 combines with J gene TRBJ1-2; TRBD1 is a possible D gene (6 bases). The germline V gene has CDR1 SGHRS and CDR2 YFSETQ. V lost 4 bases and J 4 bases, leaving 26 bases between the germline ends. The CDR3 runs 18 residues. The CDR3 DNA reads as TGCGCCAGCAGCATAAAAAAGGACCGGGACAATAACGGCTATGGCTACACCTTC. It encodes CASSIKKDRDNNGYGYTF.

V is TRBV5-1 and J is TRBJ2-1, with 9 bases identical to TRBD1. The trim removed 6 bases at V and 2 bases at J, leaving 9 bases unmatched. CDR3 length: 16 amino acids. Germline V gene lookup returns CDR1 SGHRS and CDR2 YFSETQ. The CDR3 sequence: CASTLIGTGTYNEQFF. CDR3 nucleotide sequence: TGCGCCAGCACCTTAATCGGGACAGGGACCTACAATGAGCAGTTCTTC.

The V gene is TRBV30, the J gene TRBJ2-2; 9 nucleotides align to TRBD1. CDR1 is GTSNPN, CDR2 SVGIG, per germline (reference sequence). V lost 8 bases, J lost 0 bases, and 7 bases stayed unmatched. This CDR3 has 15 amino acids. For the CDR3, the DNA is TGTGCCGGGTACAGGGGGCGGACGAACACCGGGGAGCTGTTTTTT. Protein: CAGYRGRTNTGELFF.

This chain uses TRBV19 with TRBJ2-5; D may be TRBD2 (6 bases). Germline V CDR1 and CDR2: LNHDA, SQIVND (reference sequence). There are 15 residues in the CDR3. Trimming took off 0 bases at V and 4 bases at J, with 12 bases between the two ends. The CDR3 region is CASSIDRRRAETQYF. The CDR3 region has the DNA TGTGCCAGTAGTATAGATCGAAGGAGGGCAGAGACCCAGTACTTC.

This chain links TRBV13 with TRBJ2-1, with D possibly matching TRBD2 (6 bases). Germline CDR1 PRHDT, CDR2 FYEKMQ (reference sequence). V was clipped by 2 bases and J by 5 bases, with 13 bases between them. The CDR3 spans 15 residues. The CDR3 nucleotides read TGTGCCAGCAGCTTAAGCCGTTGGGGGGACAATGAGCAGTTCTTC. Residues: CASSLSRWGDNEQFF.

This chain uses TRBV2 with TRBJ2-2; 8 bases are shared with TRBD1. Germline V gene lookup returns CDR1 SNHLY and CDR2 FYNNEI. V shed 6 bases and J 3 bases; nucleotides not matched to a gene: 6. The CDR3 loop spans 15 amino acids. The CDR3 loop reads CASRPDRGHTGELFF. CDR3 DNA: TGTGCCAGCAGGCCCGACAGGGGTCACACCGGGGAGCTGTTTTTT.

Points on this clone: This specimen includes other DNA sequences encoding the same CDR3. The V call is TRBV7-9, the J call TRBJ1-2, with TRBD1 as a possible D gene (5 bases). The CDR3 has 17 amino acids. Germline V gene lookup returns CDR1 SEHNR and CDR2 FQNEAQ (reference sequence). With 5 bases removed from V and 5 bases from J, the gap between germline ends came to 24 bases. The CDR3 DNA sequence: TGTGCCAGCAGCCGATCTTCACTCGGGCCAGGGCTTTATGGCTACACCTTC. Residues: CASSRSSLGPGLYGYTF.

The chain is built from TRBV2 and TRBJ2-5; perhaps TRBD1 as D (6 bases). The DNA end is a closer match to TRBJ2-7, so the J assignment may be wrong. CDR3 length equals 15 residues. Germline CDR1 and CDR2: SNHLY and FYNNEI. The CDR3, as DNA: TGTGCCAGCAGAGTTGGACAGATGCTCTCCTACGAGCAGTACTTC. This encodes CASRVGQMLSYEQYF.

The chain carries TRBV6-1 and TRBJ1-2; perhaps TRBD1 as D (6 bases). Trimming removed 8 bases from V and 7 bases from J, with 14 bases in between. This CDR3 is built from 12 residues. Germline V CDR1 and CDR2: MNHNS, SASEGT. DNA of the CDR3: TGTGCCAGCTCAACAGGGTTTAGTGGCTACACCTTC. Its protein product is CASSTGFSGYTF.

The gene calls are TRBV20-1 and TRBJ2-1; no firm D call. The CDR3 spans 11 residues. From germline, CDR1 is DFQATT and CDR2 SNEGSKA (reference sequence). Trimming pared 3 bases from V and 4 bases from J, leaving 4 bases between. For the CDR3, the DNA is TGCAGTGCTAGCCGGTACAATGAGCAGTTCTTC. As protein: CSASRYNEQFF.

The CDR3 nucleotides are TGCGCCAGCAGCCAAGAATTCAGGGAGGGGAATCAGCCCCAGCATTTT. It codes for CASSQEFREGNQPQHF. This chain connects TRBV4-1 to TRBJ1-5; possibly TRBD1 for D (5 bases). V lost 0 bases, J lost 4 bases, and 13 bases lay in between. CDR3 length equals 16 residues. Germline V gene sequence: CDR1 MGHRA, CDR2 YSYEKL.

Only a few counts were recorded for this clone. One end of the junction fails to match germline, which may point to a read error. The chain is built from TRBV7-9 and TRBJ1-1, with D possibly matching TRBD1 (5 bases). CDR3 length: 18 residues. Germline V gene lookup returns CDR1 SEHNR and CDR2 FQNEAQ (reference sequence). The CDR3 sequence: CSSSLNSGGGSSNTEAFF. The CDR3 DNA sequence: TGTTCCAGCAGCTTAAATTCCGGGGGTGGCAGCTCGAACACTGAAGCTTTCTTT. Full variable domain (outside the CDR3, taken from reference TRBV7-9 and TRBJ1-1): DTGVSQNPRHKITKRGQNVTFRCDPISEHNRLYWYRQTLGQGPEFLTYFQNEAQLEKSRLLSDRFSAERPKGSFSTLEIQRTEQGDSAMYLCSSSLNSGGGSSNTEAFFGQGTRLTVV.

Of note for this clone: At one of its ends the junction is not consistent with the germline gene, which may arise from a read error. This chain uses TRBV30 with TRBJ1-3, with a tentative D call TRBD1 (5 bases). CDR1 and CDR2 from the germline V gene are GTSNPN and SVGIG (reference sequence). This CDR3 spans 11 amino acids. The CDR3 bases are TGTGCCTGGAGTGTAGGCAGGGTAGTCTCCTTT. Encoded protein: CAWSVGRVVSF.

The chain employs TRBV6-1 and TRBJ1-2; D is unclear. Germline V gene data show CDR1 as MNHNS and CDR2 as SASEGT. The CDR3 sequence is 13 residues long. V was trimmed by 10 bases and J by 7 bases, leaving 19 bases between them. As DNA, the CDR3 is TGTGCCATCAAAGGTTCCGGGTCCGCTGGCTACACCTTC. It translates to CAIKGSGSAGYTF.